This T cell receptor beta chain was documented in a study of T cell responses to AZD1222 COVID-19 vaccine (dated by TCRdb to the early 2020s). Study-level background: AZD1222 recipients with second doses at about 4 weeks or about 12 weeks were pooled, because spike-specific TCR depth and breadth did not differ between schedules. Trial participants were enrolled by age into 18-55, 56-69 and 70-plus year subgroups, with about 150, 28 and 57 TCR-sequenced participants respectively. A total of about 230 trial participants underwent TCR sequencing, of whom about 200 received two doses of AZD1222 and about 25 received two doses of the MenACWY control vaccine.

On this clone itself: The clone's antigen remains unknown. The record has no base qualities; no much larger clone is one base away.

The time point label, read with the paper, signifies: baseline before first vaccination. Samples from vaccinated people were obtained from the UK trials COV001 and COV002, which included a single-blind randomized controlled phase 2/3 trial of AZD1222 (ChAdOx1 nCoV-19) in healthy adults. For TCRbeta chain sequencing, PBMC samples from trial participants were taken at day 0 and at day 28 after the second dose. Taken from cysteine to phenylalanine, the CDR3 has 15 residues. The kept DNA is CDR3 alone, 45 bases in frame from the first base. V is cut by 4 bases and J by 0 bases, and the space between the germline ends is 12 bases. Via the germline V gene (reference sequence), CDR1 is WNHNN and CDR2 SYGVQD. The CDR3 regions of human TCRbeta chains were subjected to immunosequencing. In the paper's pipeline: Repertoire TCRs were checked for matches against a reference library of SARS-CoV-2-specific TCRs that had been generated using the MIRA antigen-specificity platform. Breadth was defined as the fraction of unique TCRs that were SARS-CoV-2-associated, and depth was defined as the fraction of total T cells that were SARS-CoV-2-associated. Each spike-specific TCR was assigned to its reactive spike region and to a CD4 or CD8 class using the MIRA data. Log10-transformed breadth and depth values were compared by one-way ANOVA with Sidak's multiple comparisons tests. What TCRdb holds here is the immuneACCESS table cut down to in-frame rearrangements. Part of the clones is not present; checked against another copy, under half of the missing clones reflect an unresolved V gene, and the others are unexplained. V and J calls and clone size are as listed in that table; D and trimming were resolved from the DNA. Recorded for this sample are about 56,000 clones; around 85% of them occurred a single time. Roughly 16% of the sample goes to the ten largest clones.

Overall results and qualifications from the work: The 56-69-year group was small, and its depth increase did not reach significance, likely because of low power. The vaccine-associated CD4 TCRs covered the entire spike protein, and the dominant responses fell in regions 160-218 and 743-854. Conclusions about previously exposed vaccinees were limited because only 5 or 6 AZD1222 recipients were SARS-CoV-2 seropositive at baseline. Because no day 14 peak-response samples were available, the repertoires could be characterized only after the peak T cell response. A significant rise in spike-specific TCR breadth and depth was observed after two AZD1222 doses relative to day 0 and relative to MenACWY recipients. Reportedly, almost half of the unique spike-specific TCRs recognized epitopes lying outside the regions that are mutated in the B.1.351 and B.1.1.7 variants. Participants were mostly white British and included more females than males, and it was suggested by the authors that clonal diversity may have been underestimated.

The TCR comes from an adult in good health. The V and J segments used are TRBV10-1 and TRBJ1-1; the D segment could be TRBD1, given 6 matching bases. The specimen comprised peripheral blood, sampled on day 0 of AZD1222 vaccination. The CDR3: CASSAAQGVNTEAFF. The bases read TGCGCCAGCAGTGCGGCACAGGGAGTGAACACTGAAGCTTTCTTT.